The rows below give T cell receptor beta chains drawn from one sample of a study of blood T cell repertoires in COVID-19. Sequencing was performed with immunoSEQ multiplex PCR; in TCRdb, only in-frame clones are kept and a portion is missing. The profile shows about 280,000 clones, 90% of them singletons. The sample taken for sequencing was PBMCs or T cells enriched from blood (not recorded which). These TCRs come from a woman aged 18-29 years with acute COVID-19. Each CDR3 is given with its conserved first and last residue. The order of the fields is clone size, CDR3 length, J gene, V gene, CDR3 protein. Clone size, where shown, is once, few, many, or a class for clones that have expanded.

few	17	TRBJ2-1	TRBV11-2	CASIPAGTGNSYNEQFF
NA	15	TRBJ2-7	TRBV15	CATSRDDSGIYEQYF
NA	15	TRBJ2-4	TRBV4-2	CASSQESGTINIQYF
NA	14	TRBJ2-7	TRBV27	CASGTRTGTYEQYF
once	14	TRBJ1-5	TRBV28	CASSSGVGNQPQHF
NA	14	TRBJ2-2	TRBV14	CASSQDWNTGELFF
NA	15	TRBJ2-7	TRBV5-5	CASSPSGRSSYEQYF
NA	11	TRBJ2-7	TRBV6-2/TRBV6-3	CASSRGWEQYF
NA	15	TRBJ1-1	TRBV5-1	CASSKLLQGDTEAFF
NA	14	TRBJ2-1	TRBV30	CAWRRTSGYNEQFF
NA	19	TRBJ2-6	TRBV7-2	CASSLRGLGGVTGANVLTF